Below, 28 T cell receptor beta chains from the same sample are listed, as sequenced in a study of radiotherapy plus CTLA-4 blockade in lung cancer. Some clones are missing from TCRdb's copy, which holds only in-frame ones; the method was immunoSEQ multiplex PCR. The sample holds tens of thousands of clones; around 83% are singletons and the top ten take roughly a quarter. Here the sequenced sample was peripheral blood, taken from a patient treated with radiotherapy plus ipilimumab. The receptors stem from a human donor with non-small cell lung cancer that progressed on radiotherapy plus ipilimumab.

This rearrangement joins TRBV30 to TRBJ1-4; 7 bases are a match to TRBD1. The junction had 3 bases not matched to a gene; V was cut back by 0 bases and J by 8 bases. Germline V lookup: CDR1 GTSNPN, CDR2 SVGIG (reference sequence). The CDR3 contains 13 residues. In DNA form, the CDR3 reads TGTGCCTGGAGTGTACAGGGGTGGGAAAAACTGTTTTTT. This codes for CAWSVQGWEKLFF.

This clone was seen a few times. The chain has TRBV2 and TRBJ2-3; TRBD2 matches 15 bases. Germline CDR1 and CDR2: SNHLY and FYNNEI. The V and J ends lost 3 bases and 2 bases, in that order; junction bases with no gene match: 3. The length of the CDR3 is 17 residues. The chain's CDR3 is CASSEGTSGRITDTQYF. The DNA of the CDR3 is TGTGCCAGCAGTGAGGGGACTAGCGGGAGGATCACAGATACGCAGTATTTT.

CDR3 nucleotides: TGTGCCAGCTCACCACAACTAAAGCAGGGAGCCCGGGGCGAGCAGTACGTC. It codes for CASSPQLKQGARGEQYV. The rearrangement joins TRBV18 to TRBJ2-7; possibly TRBD1 or TRBD2 for D (5 bases each). The CDR3 loop spans 17 amino acids. V dropped 1 base and J dropped 6 bases, with 22 bases sitting between them. CDR1 and CDR2 from the germline V gene are KGHSH and LQKENI.

This sequence joins TRBV14 and TRBJ2-7, with 7 bases matching TRBD2. CDR3 length: 15 residues. Losses at the gene ends were 4 bases for V and 3 bases for J; bases not matched to a gene: 9. Per germline, CDR1 SGHDN and CDR2 FVKESK. CDR3 in DNA: TGTGCCAGCAGCCTCTCTGGGGCGGGAGACTACGAGCAGTACGTC. Residues: CASSLSGAGDYEQYV.

The V gene is TRBV15, the J gene TRBJ1-5; D is ambiguous. The CDR3 runs 16 residues. CDR1 is LNHNV and CDR2 is YYDKDF in the germline V gene (reference sequence). The V end lost 0 bases, the J end lost 0 bases, and 9 bases lay between the germline ends. DNA for the CDR3: TGTGCCACCAGCAGAGATACTGGAGTTAGCAATCAGCCCCAGCATTTT. It is translated as CATSRDTGVSNQPQHF.

V usage is TRBV30 and J usage is TRBJ1-1, with a weak D call TRBD1 (5 bases). CDR1 and CDR2 from the germline V gene are GTSNPN and SVGIG (reference sequence). V lost 6 bases, J lost 5 bases, and 22 bases lay in between. This CDR3 is built from 15 residues. The CDR3 loop is CACQPPWGIGTEAFF. As DNA, the CDR3 is TGTGCCTGCCAACCGCCCTGGGGGATTGGGACTGAAGCTTTCTTT.

The sample holds a few counts of this clone. This chain links TRBV27 with TRBJ2-1, with 8 positions matching TRBD2. Germline CDR1 and CDR2: MNHEY and SMNVEV (reference sequence). This CDR3 comprises 14 residues. With 10 bases clipped from V and 6 bases from J, the junction kept 11 bases outside the gene matches. DNA of the CDR3: TGTGCCACCCTCGGGCTAGCGGGTTTCAATGAGCAGTTCTTC. Protein: CATLGLAGFNEQFF.

The V and J genes are TRBV27 and TRBJ1-5, with a tentative D call TRBD1 (5 bases). The length of the CDR3 is 15 residues. Germline V lookup: CDR1 MNHEY, CDR2 SMNVEV (reference sequence). V lost 4 bases and J 6 bases, leaving 16 bases between the germline ends. The DNA for the CDR3 is TGTGCCAGCAGTTCTGAGGGGTTAGTGGGTCAGCCCCAGCATTTT. Translating gives CASSSEGLVGQPQHF.

This clone was seen a few times. The chain joins TRBV4-2 to TRBJ1-1; D unresolved. The CDR3 contains 13 residues. V shed 4 bases and J shed 1 base, with 7 bases lying between them. Germline loops: CDR1 LGHNA, CDR2 YNFKEQ. CDR3 residues: CASSLDENTEAFF. In DNA, the CDR3 is TGTGCCAGCAGCCTGGACGAGAACACTGAAGCTTTCTTT.

The chain is built from TRBV6-6 and TRBJ1-1; 11 bases match TRBD1. CDR3 length: 15 residues. The V and J ends lost 2 bases and 5 bases, in that order; junction bases with no gene match: 4. Looked up from germline, CDR1 is MNHNY and CDR2 is SVGAGI (reference sequence). The chain's CDR3 is CASSYPGQGATEAFF. For the CDR3, the DNA is TGTGCCAGCAGTTACCCCGGACAGGGGGCGACTGAAGCTTTCTTT.

The rearrangement links TRBV10-3 to TRBJ2-7; the D gene is possibly TRBD2 (5 bases). In germline, CDR1 is ENHRY, CDR2 SYGVKD. Trimming took off 3 bases at V and 3 bases at J, with 15 bases between the two ends. The CDR3 sequence is 15 residues long. CDR3 in amino acids: CAISDSGKGDYEQYF. The CDR3 nucleotides read TGTGCCATCAGTGACTCGGGCAAGGGAGACTACGAGCAGTACTTC.

The chain joins TRBV5-6 to TRBJ1-2; 10 nucleotides match TRBD1. CDR3 size: 14 residues. Germline-derived CDR1 and CDR2 are SGHDT and YYEEEE. With 4 bases clipped from V and 6 bases from J, the junction kept 6 bases outside the gene matches. The CDR3: CASSPMTGGHGYTF. DNA of the CDR3: TGTGCCAGCAGCCCGATGACAGGGGGCCATGGCTACACCTTC.

The V call is TRBV27, the J call TRBJ1-5, with 9 bases matching TRBD1. Trimming cost V 5 bases and J 6 bases; bases outside gene matches: 5. Germline V gene data show CDR1 as MNHEY and CDR2 as SMNVEV (reference sequence). The CDR3 runs to 14 residues. The CDR3 DNA reads as TGTGCCAGCAGTCTACAGGGGGCTAGTCAGCCCCAGCATTTT. Its translation: CASSLQGASQPQHF.

As to this clone: A read error is likely here: a far larger clone is one base away. The V call is TRBV5-1, the J call TRBJ2-6; possibly TRBD2 for D (5 bases). This CDR3 is built from 17 residues. V lost 0 bases and J lost 2, with 12 bases in between. The germline gives CDR1 SGHRS, CDR2 YFSETQ. CDR3 in DNA: TGCGCCAGCAGCTTGGAAGGGAGTGGCACTGGGGCCAACGTCCTGACTTTC. Protein: CASSLEGSGTGANVLTF.

The CDR3 DNA reads as TGTGCCAGCAGATTATCCGGGACAGGGCTAAATTCGGATACGCAGTATTTT. Amino acids: CASRLSGTGLNSDTQYF. The chain links TRBV5-6 to TRBJ2-3; 9 bases are a match to TRBD1. Germline CDR1 is SGHDT and CDR2 is YYEEEE. The CDR3 loop spans 17 amino acids. Trimming removed 5 bases from V and 6 bases from J; junction bases left unmatched: 16.

The rearrangement links TRBV4-1 to TRBJ1-1; D unclear. Trimming cost V 1 base and J 4 bases, with 10 bases left between them. From germline, CDR1 is MGHRA and CDR2 YSYEKL. CDR3 length: 14 amino acids. CDR3 nucleotide sequence: TGCGCCAGCAGCCAAGGTTTGTTGGGCACTGAAGCTTTCTTT. Its protein product is CASSQGLLGTEAFF.

The chain employs TRBV28 and TRBJ1-2; no clear D. The length of the CDR3 is 11 residues. Per germline, CDR1 MDHEN and CDR2 SYDVKM. V shed 6 bases and J shed 7 bases, with 9 bases lying between them. The CDR3 loop reads CASSSQTGYTF. CDR3 sequence (DNA): TGTGCCAGCAGCTCACAGACTGGCTACACCTTC.

The V and J genes are TRBV2 and TRBJ1-2, with 7 bases fitting TRBD1. CDR1 is SNHLY, CDR2 FYNNEI, per germline. The trim removed 5 bases at V and 0 bases at J, leaving 3 bases unmatched. The length of the CDR3 is 14 residues. CDR3 nucleotide sequence: TGTGCCAGCAGTTCGACAGGGCCTAACTATGGCTACACCTTC. Translating it yields CASSSTGPNYGYTF. The full variable domain, completed using reference TRBV2 and TRBJ1-2, is EPEVTQTPSHQVTQMGQEVILRCVPISNHLYFYWYRQILGQKVEFLVSFYNNEISEKSEIFDDQFSVERPDGSNFTLKIRSTKLEDSAMYFCASSSTGPNYGYTFGSGTRLTVV.

This sequence joins TRBV5-6 and TRBJ1-5; D gene ambiguous. Trimming stripped 2 bases from V and 2 bases from J, with 14 bases between. Germline-derived CDR1 and CDR2 are SGHDT and YYEEEE. This CDR3 is built from 16 residues. CDR3 protein: CASSFTSDFGNQPQHF. CDR3 nucleotide sequence: TGTGCCAGCAGCTTTACATCGGATTTCGGCAATCAGCCCCAGCATTTT.

This rearrangement joins TRBV4-2 to TRBJ2-6; 9 positions match TRBD1. The CDR3 length is 18 residues. J lost 0 bases, V lost 2 bases, and 5 bases had no gene match. CDR1 and CDR2 from the germline V gene are LGHNA and YNFKEQ. The CDR3 spells CASSQRTGANSGANVLTF. The CDR3 DNA sequence: TGTGCCAGCAGCCAACGGACAGGGGCGAACTCTGGGGCCAACGTCCTGACTTTC.

In its sample, this clone was seen once. This specimen includes other DNA sequences encoding the same CDR3. The chain employs TRBV2 and TRBJ1-5; the match to TRBD1 covers 10 bases. CDR1 and CDR2 from the germline V gene are SNHLY and FYNNEI. With V trimmed by 6 bases and J by 7 bases, 6 bases remained unmatched. The length of the CDR3 is 14 residues. The CDR3 DNA follows: TGTGCCAGCAGAAGGGACAGGGGCTGGCAGCCCCAGCATTTT. Residues: CASRRDRGWQPQHF.

The chain uses TRBV6-6 and TRBJ2-2; D ambiguous. The V end lost 2 bases, the J end lost 7 bases, and 2 bases lay between the germline ends. Germline V lookup: CDR1 MNHNY, CDR2 SVGAGI (reference sequence). This CDR3 contains 11 residues. Written as DNA, the CDR3 is TGTGCCAGCAGTTACGTCGGGGAGCTGTTTTTT. This encodes CASSYVGELFF.

This chain connects TRBV5-8 to TRBJ1-1; D might be TRBD1 (6 bases). The CDR3 has 15 residues. In germline, CDR1 is SGHTS, CDR2 YDEGEE. Deletions cut 0 bases from V and 1 base from J, with 10 bases between. CDR3 in DNA: TGTGCCAGCAGCTTGGTCACAGGGCCGAACACTGAAGCTTTCTTT. This encodes CASSLVTGPNTEAFF.

The chain uses TRBV30 and TRBJ2-7; no clear D gene. V lost 2 bases and J lost 3, with 8 bases in between. Germline V gene data show CDR1 as GTSNPN and CDR2 as SVGIG (reference sequence). This CDR3 has 12 amino acids. CDR3 protein: CAWSRSGYEQYF. The CDR3, as DNA: TGTGCCTGGAGTCGGTCAGGCTACGAGCAGTACTTC.

V and J are TRBV11-2 and TRBJ2-5, with TRBD2 matching over 9 bases. The CDR3 spans 14 residues. Looked up from germline, CDR1 is SGHAT and CDR2 is FQNNGV. J was trimmed by 2 bases and V by 4 bases; bases with no gene match: 2. DNA for the CDR3: TGTGCCAGCAGCTCTCTAGCGGGACAAGAGACCCAGTACTTC. Translating gives CASSSLAGQETQYF.

This clone has just a few counts. The CDR3 DNA is TGTGCCAGCAGCGCGGGGACAGTTGGCTTTGGTGGCTACACCTTC. Translating it yields CASSAGTVGFGGYTF. The V call is TRBV9, the J call TRBJ1-2; 7 nucleotides match TRBD1. V trimming: 3 bases; J trimming: 7 bases; junction bases outside the gene matches: 12. The CDR3 runs 15 residues. Per the germline V gene, CDR1 is SGDLS and CDR2 is YYNGEE. Combining the CDR3 with reference TRBV9 and TRBJ1-2 gives the whole variable domain DSGVTQTPKHLITATGQRVTLRCSPRSGDLSVYWYQQSLDQGLQFLIQYYNGEERAKGNILERFSAQQFPDLHSELNLSSLELGDSALYFCASSAGTVGFGGYTFGSGTRLTVV.

The chain links TRBV5-5 to TRBJ2-1; 8 nucleotides match TRBD2. Germline CDR1 reads SGHKS; CDR2 reads YYEKEE (reference sequence). The CDR3 is made up of 15 amino acids. V lost 1 base, J lost 10 bases, and 10 bases stayed unmatched. CDR3 loop: CASSLLLAVAGEQFF. Written as DNA, the CDR3 is TGTGCCAGCAGCTTGCTACTAGCGGTAGCAGGGGAGCAGTTCTTC.

This rearrangement joins TRBV28 to TRBJ1-1; D gene ambiguous. Germline loops: CDR1 MDHEN, CDR2 SYDVKM. Between the trimmed V and J ends, which lost 7 bases and 11 bases, there was a span of 20 bases. This CDR3 comprises 13 residues. CDR3 protein: CASMVARLKPAFF. CDR3 DNA: TGTGCCAGCATGGTGGCGCGGCTGAAGCCGGCTTTCTTT.